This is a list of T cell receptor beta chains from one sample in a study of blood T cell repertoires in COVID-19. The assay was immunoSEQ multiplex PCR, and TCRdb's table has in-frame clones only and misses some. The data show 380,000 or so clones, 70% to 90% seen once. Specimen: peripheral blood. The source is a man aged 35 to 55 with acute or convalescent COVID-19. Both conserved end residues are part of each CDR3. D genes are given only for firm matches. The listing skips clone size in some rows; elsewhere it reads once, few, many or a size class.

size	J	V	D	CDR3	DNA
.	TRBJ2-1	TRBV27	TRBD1	CASSLVQGAQNEQFF	TGTGCCAGCAGTTTGGTACAGGGGGCGCAAAATGAGCAGTTCTTC
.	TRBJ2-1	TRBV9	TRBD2	CASSPSGYSYNEQFF	TGTGCCAGCAGTCCTAGCGGGTACTCTTACAATGAGCAGTTCTTC
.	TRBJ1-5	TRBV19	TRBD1	CASSTGTGSGQPQHF	TGTGCCAGTAGTACCGGGACAGGTTCTGGCCAGCCCCAGCATTTT
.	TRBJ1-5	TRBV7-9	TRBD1	CASSHGDRGLGQPQHF	TGTGCCAGCAGCCACGGGGACAGGGGGCTAGGACAGCCCCAGCATTTT
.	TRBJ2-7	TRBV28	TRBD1	CASFPGQYSYEQYF	TGTGCCAGTTTTCCGGGACAGTACTCCTACGAGCAGTACTTC
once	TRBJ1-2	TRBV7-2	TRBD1	CASSQGQSRGASGYTF	TGTGCCAGCAGCCAGGGACAGTCCCGGGGTGCCTCTGGCTACACCTTC
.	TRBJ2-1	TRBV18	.	CASSPGGEQFF	TGTGCCAGCTCACCAGGAGGCGAGCAGTTCTTC
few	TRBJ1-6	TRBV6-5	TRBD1	CASMARGRSPLHF	TGTGCCAGCATGGCCAGGGGGCGGTCACCCCTCCACTTT
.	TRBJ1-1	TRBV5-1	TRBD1	CASSLATGAARTEAFF	TGCGCCAGCAGCTTGGCTACAGGGGCCGCGAGGACTGAAGCTTTCTTT
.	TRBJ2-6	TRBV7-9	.	CASSPSLGGSGANVLTF	TGTGCCAGCAGCCCTAGTCTCGGGGGCTCTGGGGCCAACGTCCTGACTTTC
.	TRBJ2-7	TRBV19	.	CASSTGRGRPTYEQYF	TGTGCCAGTAGTACCGGGAGGGGGCGTCCGACCTACGAGCAGTACTTC
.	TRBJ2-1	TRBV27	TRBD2	CASSLAGRVNEQFF	TGTGCCAGCAGTCTAGCGGGAAGGGTCAATGAGCAGTTCTTC
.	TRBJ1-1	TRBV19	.	CASSFPFSEAFF	TGTGCCAGTAGTTTTCCATTTTCCGAAGCTTTCTTT
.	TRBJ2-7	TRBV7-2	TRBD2	CASSQGLAEGYEQYF	TGTGCCAGCAGCCAAGGACTAGCGGAAGGCTACGAGCAGTACTTC
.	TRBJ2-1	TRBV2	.	CASSDGVRTSPYNEQFF	TGTGCCAGCAGTGACGGTGTGCGTACTAGCCCCTACAATGAGCAGTTCTTC
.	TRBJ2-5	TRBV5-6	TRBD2	CASSSRLALGETQYF	TGTGCCAGCAGCTCCCGACTAGCTTTGGGAGAGACCCAGTACTTC
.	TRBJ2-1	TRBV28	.	CASSTWAARDNEQFF	TGTGCCAGCAGTACGTGGGCGGCGCGGGACAATGAGCAGTTCTTC
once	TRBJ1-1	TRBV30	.	CAWSAGANTEAFF	TGTGCCTGGAGTGCAGGGGCGAACACTGAAGCTTTCTTT
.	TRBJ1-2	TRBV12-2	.	CASRLVSGDGYTF	TGTGCAAGTCGCTTAGTGTCAGGCGATGGCTACACCTTC
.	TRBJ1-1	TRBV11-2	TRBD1	CASSAPGTGTEAFF	TGTGCCAGCAGCGCACCCGGGACAGGCACTGAAGCTTTCTTT
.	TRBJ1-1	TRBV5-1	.	CASRPSGGRNTEAFF	TGCGCCAGCAGGCCCTCGGGGGGCCGTAACACTGAAGCTTTCTTT
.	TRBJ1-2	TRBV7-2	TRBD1	CASSLLPGTGIRGYTF	TGTGCCAGCAGCTTACTACCAGGGACAGGGATTCGTGGCTACACCTTC
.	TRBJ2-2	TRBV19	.	CASSIPGAGELFF	TGTGCCAGTAGTATACCCGGGGCCGGGGAGCTGTTTTTT
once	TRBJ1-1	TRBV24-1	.	CATSTAGKVTEAFF	TGTGCCACCAGTACGGCAGGGAAGGTAACTGAAGCTTTCTTT
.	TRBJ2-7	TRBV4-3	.	CASSQELAGAGYEQYF	TGCGCCAGCAGCCAAGAGTTGGCGGGGGCAGGATACGAGCAGTACTTC
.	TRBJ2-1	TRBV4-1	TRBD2	CASSQGGASGSGNEQFF	TGCGCCAGCAGCCAAGGAGGGGCTAGCGGGAGCGGTAATGAGCAGTTCTTC
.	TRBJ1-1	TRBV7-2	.	CASSLVSGGAGTEAFF	TGTGCCAGCAGCTTAGTTTCAGGAGGGGCTGGCACTGAAGCTTTCTTT
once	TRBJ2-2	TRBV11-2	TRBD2	CASSLGTWGGSNTGELFF	TGTGCCAGCAGCTTGGGGACCTGGGGGGGTTCGAACACCGGGGAGCTGTTTTTT
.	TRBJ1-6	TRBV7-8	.	CASSSERQRNSPLHF	TGTGCCAGCAGCTCCGAACGACAGAGAAATTCACCCCTCCACTTT
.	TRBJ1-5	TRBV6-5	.	CASKNTNSNQPQHF	TGTGCCAGCAAGAACACAAATAGCAATCAGCCCCAGCATTTT
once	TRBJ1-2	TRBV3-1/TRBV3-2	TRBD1	CASSQATGGIGYTF	TGTGCCAGCAGCCAGGCGACAGGGGGCATTGGCTACACCTTC
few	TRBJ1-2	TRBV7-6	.	CASSRYSGGGDGYTF	TGTGCCAGCAGCCGCTACAGTGGCGGGGGGGATGGCTACACCTTC
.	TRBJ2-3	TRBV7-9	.	CASSLAGRPDTQYF	TGTGCCAGCAGCTTAGCGGGGAGGCCCGATACGCAGTATTTT
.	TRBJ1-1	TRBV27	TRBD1	CASSLGTVTEAFF	TGTGCCAGCAGTTTAGGGACAGTAACTGAAGCTTTCTTT
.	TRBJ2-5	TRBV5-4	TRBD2	CASSLGLAGGPETQYF	TGTGCCAGCAGCTTGGGGCTAGCGGGAGGTCCGGAGACCCAGTACTTC
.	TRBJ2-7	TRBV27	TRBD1	CASSPYTWDSRYEQYF	TGTGCCAGCAGTCCGTATACCTGGGACAGCAGATACGAGCAGTACTTC
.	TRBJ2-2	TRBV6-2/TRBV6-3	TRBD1	CASSYPTGGPYSGELFF	TGTGCCAGCAGTTACCCCACAGGGGGCCCTTATTCCGGGGAGCTGTTTTTT
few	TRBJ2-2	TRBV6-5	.	CASSKSGLNGELFF	TGTGCCAGCAGCAAAAGTGGACTGAACGGGGAGCTGTTTTTT
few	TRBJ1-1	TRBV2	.	CASSQRSNTEAFF	TGTGCCAGCAGTCAGCGGTCTAACACTGAAGCTTTCTTT
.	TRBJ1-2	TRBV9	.	CASSVGDIPYGYTF	TGTGCCAGCAGCGTAGGGGACATCCCCTATGGCTACACCTTC
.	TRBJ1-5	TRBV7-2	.	CASSLSGQNSQPQHF	TGTGCCAGCAGCTTATCCGGACAGAATTCACAGCCCCAGCATTTT
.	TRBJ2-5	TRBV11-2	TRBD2	CASSGTSGRALETQYF	TGTGCCAGCAGCGGGACTAGCGGGAGGGCCCTGGAGACCCAGTACTTC
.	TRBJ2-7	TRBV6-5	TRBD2	CASSYREGLTYEQYF	TGTGCCAGCAGTTACCGGGAGGGACTAACTTACGAGCAGTACTTC
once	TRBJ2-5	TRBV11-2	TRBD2	CASSSPLAGGRETQYF	TGTGCCAGCAGCTCCCCACTAGCGGGGGGGCGAGAGACCCAGTACTTC
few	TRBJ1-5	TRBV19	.	CASSIAIGVLSNQPQHF	TGTGCCAGTAGTATAGCTATCGGAGTTCTCAGCAATCAGCCCCAGCATTTT
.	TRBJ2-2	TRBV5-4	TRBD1	CASSLVSGGAAGELFF	TGTGCCAGCAGCTTGGTATCAGGGGGCGCCGCCGGGGAGCTGTTTTTT
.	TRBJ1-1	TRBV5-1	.	CASSPRGGQNTEAFF	TGCGCCAGCAGCCCGAGAGGGGGTCAGAACACTGAAGCTTTCTTT
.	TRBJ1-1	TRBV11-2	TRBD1	CASSPLSGQEEAFF	TGTGCCAGCAGCCCCCTATCGGGACAGGAGGAAGCTTTCTTT
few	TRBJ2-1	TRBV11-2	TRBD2	CASSPRGASGRRPNEQFF	TGTGCCAGCAGCCCTCGTGGGGCTAGCGGGAGGCGCCCGAATGAGCAGTTCTTC
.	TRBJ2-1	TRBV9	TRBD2	CASSVETSGYNEQFF	TGTGCCAGCAGCGTAGAGACTAGCGGATACAATGAGCAGTTCTTC
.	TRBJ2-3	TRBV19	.	CASSIRVASSTDTQYF	TGTGCCAGTAGTATACGGGTGGCCTCTAGCACAGATACGCAGTATTTT
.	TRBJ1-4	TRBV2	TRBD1	CASSEGWDSEEKLFF	TGTGCCAGCAGTGAAGGTTGGGACAGTGAGGAAAAACTGTTTTTT
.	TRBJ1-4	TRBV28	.	CASMDLRGSTNEKLFF	TGTGCCAGCATGGACCTTCGGGGGTCTACTAATGAAAAACTGTTTTTT
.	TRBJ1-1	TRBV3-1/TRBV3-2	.	CASSQGNRAFF	TGTGCCAGCAGCCAAGGGAACAGGGCTTTCTTT
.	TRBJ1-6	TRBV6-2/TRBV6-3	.	CASSAEQENNSPLHF	TGTGCCAGCAGTGCCGAACAAGAAAATAATTCACCCCTCCACTTT
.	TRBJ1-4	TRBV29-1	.	CSVEEDSEKLFF	TGCAGCGTTGAAGAGGACAGTGAAAAACTGTTTTTT
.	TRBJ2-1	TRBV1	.	CTSSQDLVTFRRNEQFF	TGCACCAGCAGCCAAGATTTAGTGACATTTCGTCGCAATGAGCAGTTCTTC